One and the same sample provided the 14 T cell receptor beta chains below, sequenced in a study of follicular helper T cells after annual influenza vaccination. TCRdb's table, derived via immunoSEQ multiplex PCR, lists solely in-frame clones and lacks some. The data contain 5,000 to 6,500 clones, 65% to 90% of them seen just once; the ten biggest clones take up approximately 1%. Time point: 2015-2016 season, pre-vaccination. The sequencing used CXCR5+ CD38- circulating T follicular helper cells from blood, collected on the day of influenza vaccination. Subset here: circulating Tfh, non-naive CD4+CXCR5+PD-1+ (ICOS+CD38+ or ICOS-CD38-). The receptors stem from an adult who received the influenza vaccine.

The V and J genes are TRBV13 and TRBJ2-2; D gene ambiguous. In germline, CDR1 is PRHDT, CDR2 FYEKMQ (reference sequence). Trimming shortened V by 5 bases and J by 8 bases, and 9 bases separated the two germline ends. The CDR3 consists of 12 residues. CDR3 sequence: CASSLISGELFF. The CDR3 DNA follows: TGTGCCAGCAGCCTCATCTCTGGGGAGCTGTTTTTT.

V is TRBV5-6 and J is TRBJ1-4; 7 bases match TRBD1. Germline V gene lookup returns CDR1 SGHDT and CDR2 YYEEEE. Unmatched junction bases numbered 5, after V lost 4 bases and J lost 5 bases. The CDR3 contains 14 residues. CDR3 DNA sequence: TGTGCCAGCAGCGAGACAGGGAGCAATGAAAAACTGTTTTTT. As protein: CASSETGSNEKLFF.

Worth noting for this clone: One end of the junction varies from germline; a read error may be responsible. The chain employs TRBV5-1 and TRBJ1-1, with D uncertain. This CDR3 is 14 amino acids long. The germline gives CDR1 SGHRS, CDR2 YFSETQ. The CDR3 bases are TGCGCCAACAGCTTGTACGGAGTAAACACTGAAGCTTTCTTT. Protein sequence: CANSLYGVNTEAFF.

The rearrangement uses TRBV7-3 and TRBJ2-5; TRBD2 matches at 10 bases. The CDR3 loop spans 15 amino acids. After removal of 5 bases from V and 4 bases from J, the junction contained 7 bases not matched to a gene. Germline lookup yields CDR1 SGHTA and CDR2 FQGTGA. The CDR3 protein is CASSTQAGGLETQYF. The CDR3 DNA reads TGTGCCAGCAGCACCCAAGCGGGAGGGCTAGAGACCCAGTACTTC.

The chain couples TRBV15 to TRBJ2-1; weak D call: TRBD2 (6 bases). The germline CDR1 and CDR2 sequences are LNHNV and YYDKDF (reference sequence). CDR3 length: 13 residues. The V and J ends lost 4 bases and 6 bases respectively, with 10 bases between them. The CDR3 loop reads CATSKEGLNEQFF. The CDR3 DNA follows: TGTGCCACCAGCAAGGAGGGCCTCAATGAGCAGTTCTTC. Full variable domain (missing parts from reference TRBV15 and TRBJ2-1): DAMVIQNPRYQVTQFGKPVTLSCSQTLNHNVMYWYQQKSSQAPKLLFHYYDKDFNNEADTPDNFQSRRPNTSFCFLDIRSPGLGDTAMYLCATSKEGLNEQFFGPGTRLTVL.

The chain combines TRBV28 with TRBJ1-5; 9 bases match TRBD1. The V gene's germline CDR1 is MDHEN and CDR2 SYDVKM. This CDR3 comprises 13 residues. V dropped 6 bases and J dropped 4; count of bases not matched to a gene: 1. CDR3: CASRGTGNQPQHF. The CDR3 region has the DNA TGTGCCAGCAGAGGGACAGGGAATCAGCCCCAGCATTTT.

The rearrangement links TRBV28 to TRBJ1-2; unclear D gene. This CDR3 has 10 residues. Germline lookup yields CDR1 MDHEN and CDR2 SYDVKM. With 9 bases removed from V and 4 bases from J, the gap between germline ends came to 6 bases. The CDR3 sequence: CASVIYGYTF. Written as DNA, the CDR3 is TGTGCCAGTGTCATCTATGGCTACACCTTC.

V and J are TRBV7-2 and TRBJ2-5, with D maybe TRBD1 (5 bases). CDR1 is SGHTA, CDR2 FQGNSA, per germline. The CDR3 length is 14 residues. V lost 1 base to trimming and J lost 5 bases, with 11 bases between them. The CDR3 DNA reads as TGTGCCAGCAGCTTAGATTCGGCAGGGGAGACCCAGTACTTC. Translation: CASSLDSAGETQYF.

The V call is TRBV4-1, the J call TRBJ2-5; D perhaps matches TRBD2 (6 bases). Trimming removed 5 bases at V and 1 base at J, with 11 bases between. The CDR3 sequence is 14 residues long. Germline assignment: CDR1 MGHRA and CDR2 YSYEKL. CDR3 region: CASSGGSVQETQYF. The CDR3 DNA sequence: TGCGCCAGCAGCGGGGGGTCGGTCCAAGAGACCCAGTACTTC.

This rearrangement joins TRBV2 to TRBJ2-2; 14 bases agree with TRBD2. J was trimmed by 7 bases and V by 6 bases; bases with no gene match: 7. The CDR3 runs 16 residues. Germline-derived CDR1 and CDR2 are SNHLY and FYNNEI. CDR3: CASSVTSGRAIGELFF. As DNA, the CDR3 is TGTGCCAGCAGCGTGACTAGCGGGAGGGCCATCGGGGAGCTGTTTTTT.

The rearrangement uses TRBV2 and TRBJ2-1, with D perhaps matching TRBD2 (6 bases). The CDR3 runs to 15 residues. CDR1 is SNHLY and CDR2 is FYNNEI in the germline V gene. Trimming stripped 6 bases from V and 0 bases from J, with 12 bases between. The CDR3 DNA follows: TGTGCCAGCAGAGTAGGGAGGAGCTCCTACAATGAGCAGTTCTTC. It specifies CASRVGRSSYNEQFF.

The count of this clone is one. The chain joins TRBV2 to TRBJ2-1; 8 bases are shared with TRBD1. In germline, CDR1 is SNHLY, CDR2 FYNNEI. The CDR3 length is 15 residues. V shed 7 bases and J 4 bases; nucleotides not matched to a gene: 9. The CDR3 spells CASNGDRSNYNEQFF. The CDR3 DNA is TGTGCCAGCAACGGGGACAGGTCGAATTACAATGAGCAGTTCTTC.

There are a few counts of this clone. V gene TRBV19 combines with J gene TRBJ2-3; tentatively, D is TRBD1 (6 bases). CDR1 and CDR2 (germline): LNHDA, SQIVND (reference sequence). Trimming removed 7 bases at V and 2 bases at J, with 10 bases between. The CDR3 covers 13 residues. CDR3 loop: CASNQGTTDTQYF. The CDR3 DNA reads as TGTGCCAGTAATCAGGGGACCACAGATACGCAGTATTTT.

The J gene is TRBJ2-3, the V gene TRBV7-3, with 9 bases lining up with TRBD1. Trimming took 1 base from V and 0 from J; bases not matched to a gene: 5. Germline lookup yields CDR1 SGHTA and CDR2 FQGTGA. The CDR3 runs 17 residues. The CDR3: CASSLRAGQGSTDTQYF. The CDR3 DNA reads as TGTGCCAGCAGCTTAAGGGCGGGACAGGGTAGCACAGATACGCAGTATTTT.